Listed below are T cell receptor beta chains from one sample, sequenced in a study of blood T cell repertoires in COVID-19. Some clones are missing from TCRdb's copy, which holds only in-frame ones; the method was immunoSEQ multiplex PCR. Of 110,000 to 150,000 clones in the sample, roughly 80% were seen once. The sequencing input was peripheral blood. The receptors originated from a man in his forties or fifties with active or convalescent COVID-19. Each CDR3 is given with its conserved first and last residue. A D gene is named only where the DNA matches it firmly. For some rows the clone size is stated as once, few or many, or as a class when expanded; others skip it.

CDR3nt: TGCGCCAGCAGCCCCCCCGACAGGGGCCAAGAGACCCAGTACTTC
CDR3aa: CASSPPDRGQETQYF
abundance: few
v_gene: TRBV4-1
len: 15
j_gene: TRBJ2-5
d_gene: TRBD1

CDR3nt: TGCGCCAGCAGCTTCAATAGGAACACTGAAGCTTTCTTT
CDR3aa: CASSFNRNTEAFF
abundance: -
v_gene: TRBV5-1
len: 13
j_gene: TRBJ1-1
d_gene: -

CDR3nt: TGTGCCAGCAGTCCGGCGGGAAGCTATGGCTACACCTTC
CDR3aa: CASSPAGSYGYTF
abundance: -
v_gene: TRBV12-3/TRBV12-4
len: 13
j_gene: TRBJ1-2
d_gene: -

CDR3nt: TGTGCCAGCAGTGAAAAGTTCAGGGTTCAAGAGACCCAGTACTTC
CDR3aa: CASSEKFRVQETQYF
abundance: -
v_gene: TRBV6-1
len: 15
j_gene: TRBJ2-5
d_gene: -

CDR3nt: TGTGCCAGCTCACCTACAGGGGCCCGGAACACTGAAGCTTTCTTT
CDR3aa: CASSPTGARNTEAFF
abundance: few
v_gene: TRBV18
len: 15
j_gene: TRBJ1-1
d_gene: TRBD1

CDR3nt: TGTGCCAGCAGTTTAGCCACCGAGCAGTACTTC
CDR3aa: CASSLATEQYF
abundance: -
v_gene: TRBV6-6
len: 11
j_gene: TRBJ2-7
d_gene: -

CDR3nt: TGTGCCAGCAGTTTCCTCCAGCTAGCGGGAGATGAGCAGTTCTTC
CDR3aa: CASSFLQLAGDEQFF
abundance: -
v_gene: TRBV28
len: 15
j_gene: TRBJ2-1
d_gene: TRBD2

CDR3nt: TGTGCCAGCAGCCAGCGGACAGGGGGCAATTCTCAGCCCCAGCATTTT
CDR3aa: CASSQRTGGNSQPQHF
abundance: -
v_gene: TRBV3-1/TRBV3-2
len: 16
j_gene: TRBJ1-5
d_gene: TRBD1

CDR3nt: TGTGCCAGCAGCTTAGGGGGAGGTAGCGAGGATACGCAGTATTTT
CDR3aa: CASSLGGGSEDTQYF
abundance: -
v_gene: TRBV11-3
len: 15
j_gene: TRBJ2-3
d_gene: -

CDR3nt: TGTGCCAGCAGTTTACTCCCGGGGACAGGCGGTTATGGCTACACCTTC
CDR3aa: CASSLLPGTGGYGYTF
abundance: few
v_gene: TRBV28
len: 16
j_gene: TRBJ1-2
d_gene: TRBD1

CDR3nt: TGTGCCAGCAGTTCTCGACAGGACTTGGTTAGTGGCTACACCTTC
CDR3aa: CASSSRQDLVSGYTF
abundance: -
v_gene: TRBV27
len: 15
j_gene: TRBJ1-2
d_gene: -

CDR3nt: TGTGCCAGCAGCTTAGAGTTGGGGGGTGTGTGGAATGAGCAGTTCTTC
CDR3aa: CASSLELGGVWNEQFF
abundance: -
v_gene: TRBV11-2
len: 16
j_gene: TRBJ2-1
d_gene: -

CDR3nt: TGTGCCAGCAGCGTAGGGGGAGGGCCGTACGAGCAGTACTTC
CDR3aa: CASSVGGGPYEQYF
abundance: few
v_gene: TRBV9
len: 14
j_gene: TRBJ2-7
d_gene: TRBD2

CDR3nt: TGTGCCAGCAGCTCCCCCCAGGGCAGAGTCACAGATACGCAGTATTTT
CDR3aa: CASSSPQGRVTDTQYF
abundance: -
v_gene: TRBV11-3
len: 16
j_gene: TRBJ2-3
d_gene: -

CDR3nt: TGTGCCACCAGTGATGTGGGGACAGAGTCCCCCTACGAGCAGTACTTC
CDR3aa: CATSDVGTESPYEQYF
abundance: -
v_gene: TRBV24-1
len: 16
j_gene: TRBJ2-7
d_gene: TRBD1

CDR3nt: TGTGCCAGCAGTTTACTAAGGGGGGGAGGTCAGCCCCAGCATTTT
CDR3aa: CASSLLRGGGQPQHF
abundance: -
v_gene: TRBV28
len: 15
j_gene: TRBJ1-5
d_gene: -

CDR3nt: TGTGCCAGCAGCTCCGAGCGGGCTTCTGTTAATGAGCAGTTCTTC
CDR3aa: CASSSERASVNEQFF
abundance: -
v_gene: TRBV7-3
len: 15
j_gene: TRBJ2-1
d_gene: -

CDR3nt: TGTGCCAGCAGCTTAGTCCCCTGGGCAGGAGGTGACGGTGAGCAGTTCTTC
CDR3aa: CASSLVPWAGGDGEQFF
abundance: few
v_gene: TRBV7-9
len: 17
j_gene: TRBJ2-1
d_gene: -

CDR3nt: TGTGCCAGCAGCCCATCAGCGGGAGGGCCCCGGGAGCTGTTTTTT
CDR3aa: CASSPSAGGPRELFF
abundance: -
v_gene: TRBV7-2
len: 15
j_gene: TRBJ2-2
d_gene: TRBD2

CDR3nt: TGTGCCAGTGGGGCGGGACCACTAAGCTCCTACGAGCAGTACTTC
CDR3aa: CASGAGPLSSYEQYF
abundance: -
v_gene: TRBV6-5
len: 15
j_gene: TRBJ2-7
d_gene: -

CDR3nt: TGTGCCAGTAAGTTATCCGGGATGGGAGCCAAAAACATTCAGTACTTC
CDR3aa: CASKLSGMGAKNIQYF
abundance: -
v_gene: TRBV19
len: 16
j_gene: TRBJ2-4
d_gene: -

CDR3nt: TGCAGCGTTGATCAGGACAGGCGCAACAATGAGCAGTTCTTC
CDR3aa: CSVDQDRRNNEQFF
abundance: once
v_gene: TRBV29-1
len: 14
j_gene: TRBJ2-1
d_gene: TRBD1

CDR3nt: TGTGCCAGCAGCCTTCTTTCCGGGAGTGGAGAGACCCAGTACTTC
CDR3aa: CASSLLSGSGETQYF
abundance: -
v_gene: TRBV7-9
len: 15
j_gene: TRBJ2-5
d_gene: -

CDR3nt: TGTGCCAGCAGCTTAGTAGGAGATAGCAATCAGCCCCAGCATTTT
CDR3aa: CASSLVGDSNQPQHF
abundance: -
v_gene: TRBV7-2
len: 15
j_gene: TRBJ1-5
d_gene: -

CDR3nt: TGTGCCAGCAGTGGATCTAATCGTGGGGCAGGGAAAATCAATCAGCCCCAGCATTTT
CDR3aa: CASSGSNRGAGKINQPQHF
abundance: -
v_gene: TRBV6-6
len: 19
j_gene: TRBJ1-5
d_gene: -

CDR3nt: TGTGCCAGCAGCGTAAGGGTAGCGGGAGAAGAGATAGATACGCAGTATTTT
CDR3aa: CASSVRVAGEEIDTQYF
abundance: -
v_gene: TRBV9
len: 17
j_gene: TRBJ2-3
d_gene: TRBD2

CDR3nt: TGTGCCAGCAGCCTGACAGGGGGAGGCATCACTGAAGCTTTCTTT
CDR3aa: CASSLTGGGITEAFF
abundance: few
v_gene: TRBV7-8
len: 15
j_gene: TRBJ1-1
d_gene: TRBD1

CDR3nt: TGCGCCAGCAGCTTGTCCCTGCTTACTAGCGGAAACTCCTACGAGCAGTACTTC
CDR3aa: CASSLSLLTSGNSYEQYF
abundance: -
v_gene: TRBV5-1
len: 18
j_gene: TRBJ2-7
d_gene: TRBD2

CDR3nt: TGTGCCAGCAACCTAGCGGCCTACTCCTACAATGAGCAGTTCTTC
CDR3aa: CASNLAAYSYNEQFF
abundance: -
v_gene: TRBV5-5
len: 15
j_gene: TRBJ2-1
d_gene: TRBD2

CDR3nt: TGTGCCAGCAGCTTAGGGGGAGGCACAGATACGCAGTATTTT
CDR3aa: CASSLGGGTDTQYF
abundance: -
v_gene: TRBV11-3
len: 14
j_gene: TRBJ2-3
d_gene: -

CDR3nt: TGTGCCAGCAGCCTAGCGAACCCTAACGAGCAGTACTTC
CDR3aa: CASSLANPNEQYF
abundance: -
v_gene: TRBV7-2
len: 13
j_gene: TRBJ2-7
d_gene: -

CDR3nt: TGTGCCACCCGGGGACTAGCAAGCAATGAGCAGTTCTTC
CDR3aa: CATRGLASNEQFF
abundance: -
v_gene: TRBV24-1
len: 13
j_gene: TRBJ2-1
d_gene: TRBD2

CDR3nt: TGTGCCAGCAGCCTTGGGACAGACAATGAGCAGTTCTTC
CDR3aa: CASSLGTDNEQFF
abundance: -
v_gene: TRBV4-2
len: 13
j_gene: TRBJ2-1
d_gene: TRBD1

CDR3nt: TGCGCCAGCAGCTCGCCAACAGGGGGCTACGAATACGAGCAGTACTTC
CDR3aa: CASSSPTGGYEYEQYF
abundance: -
v_gene: TRBV5-1
len: 16
j_gene: TRBJ2-7
d_gene: TRBD1

CDR3nt: TGTGCCAGCAGTTCCATGACTAGCTCGGTCTTC
CDR3aa: CASSSMTSSVF
abundance: -
v_gene: TRBV28
len: 11
j_gene: TRBJ2-1
d_gene: TRBD2

CDR3nt: TGTGCCAGCAGCCAGGGGCCGGGGTACGAGCAGTACTTC
CDR3aa: CASSQGPGYEQYF
abundance: few
v_gene: TRBV2
len: 13
j_gene: TRBJ2-7
d_gene: -

CDR3nt: TGTGCCAGTAGTTCGGGACTAAGAGTTTTGGAGACCCAGTACTTC
CDR3aa: CASSSGLRVLETQYF
abundance: -
v_gene: TRBV19
len: 15
j_gene: TRBJ2-5
d_gene: TRBD2

CDR3nt: TGTGCCAGCAGCGTATCGGTATCCAATGAGCAGTTCTTC
CDR3aa: CASSVSVSNEQFF
abundance: -
v_gene: TRBV9
len: 13
j_gene: TRBJ2-1
d_gene: -

CDR3nt: TGTGCCAGTAGCCTTACTAGCGGGGCTTCCTACGAGCAGTACTTC
CDR3aa: CASSLTSGASYEQYF
abundance: -
v_gene: TRBV19
len: 15
j_gene: TRBJ2-7
d_gene: TRBD2

CDR3nt: TGCGCCAGCAGTCAAAAAATTATCAGGGGGCGCGAGACCGGGGAGCTGTTTTTT
CDR3aa: CASSQKIIRGRETGELFF
abundance: -
v_gene: TRBV23-1
len: 18
j_gene: TRBJ2-2
d_gene: TRBD1

CDR3nt: TGTGCCAGCAGTTCCGGACTAGCGCTTAGCACAGATACGCAGTATTTT
CDR3aa: CASSSGLALSTDTQYF
abundance: few
v_gene: TRBV25-1
len: 16
j_gene: TRBJ2-3
d_gene: TRBD2

CDR3nt: TGCGCCAGCAGCTTGGCCTACCCAGGGGGCCTTAACGAGCAGTACTTC
CDR3aa: CASSLAYPGGLNEQYF
abundance: -
v_gene: TRBV5-1
len: 16
j_gene: TRBJ2-7
d_gene: TRBD1